This is a list of T cell receptor beta chains from one sample in a study of blood T cell repertoires in COVID-19. This table comes from immunoSEQ multiplex PCR, and its TCRdb copy is limited to in-frame clones, with some not included. This table holds 70,000 or so clones, 86% found once. The source material was peripheral blood. The receptors stem from a man between 65 and 79 years old with active COVID-19. Each CDR3 is given with its conserved first and last residue. The order of the fields is V gene, clone size, CDR3 length, D gene, J gene, CDR3 protein, CDR3 DNA. A D gene is named only where the DNA matches it firmly. The size field is filled for only some rows; it gives once, few, many or a size class.

>TRBV7-9|-|15|TRBD2|TRBJ2-3
CASSLGGRAVDTQYF
TGTGCCAGCAGCTTAGGCGGGAGGGCCGTCGATACGCAGTATTTT
>TRBV6-4|few|15|TRBD2|TRBJ2-2
CASSPLAANTGELFF
TGTGCCAGCAGCCCCCTAGCGGCGAACACCGGGGAGCTGTTTTTT
>TRBV27|-|15|TRBD1|TRBJ2-7
CASSLRPDRAHEQYF
TGTGCCAGCAGTTTACGACCGGACAGGGCCCACGAGCAGTACTTC
>TRBV5-4|-|14|-|TRBJ1-2
CASSRTSVGYGYTF
TGTGCCAGCAGCCGGACTTCCGTGGGATATGGCTACACCTTC
>TRBV28|-|13|TRBD1|TRBJ2-1
CASRQGFYNEQFF
TGTGCCAGCAGACAGGGGTTCTACAATGAGCAGTTCTTC
>TRBV6-2/TRBV6-3|-|14|TRBD1|TRBJ1-2
CASSYATGGYGYTF
TGTGCCAGCAGTTACGCAACAGGGGGCTATGGCTACACCTTC
>TRBV29-1|-|13|TRBD1|TRBJ2-5
CSVGAGGAWTQYF
TGCAGCGTTGGGGCAGGGGGCGCGTGGACCCAGTACTTC
>TRBV7-9|-|16|TRBD2|TRBJ2-7
CASSPTSGRGGHEQYF
TGTGCCAGCAGCCCCACTAGCGGGAGGGGTGGCCACGAGCAGTACTTC
>TRBV7-3|-|13|-|TRBJ2-3
CASSSTAVRGQYF
TGTGCCAGCAGCTCCACCGCCGTACGGGGGCAGTATTTT
>TRBV19|-|12|-|TRBJ1-5
CATREGGRAQHF
TGTGCCACAAGGGAGGGGGGGAGAGCCCAGCATTTT
>TRBV9|-|17|-|TRBJ2-4
CASSLRDGGRGENIQYF
TGTGCCAGCAGCCTCCGGGACGGGGGGCGAGGGGAAAACATTCAGTACTTC
>TRBV30|-|15|TRBD1|TRBJ2-2
CAWKRGTANTGELFF
TGTGCCTGGAAGAGGGGGACAGCGAACACCGGGGAGCTGTTTTTT
>TRBV13|-|16|TRBD1|TRBJ2-3
CASSKPDRGGADTQYF
TGTGCCAGCAGCAAGCCGGACAGGGGGGGCGCAGATACGCAGTATTTT
>TRBV24-1|few|16|TRBD2|TRBJ2-5
CATSDTRLAPQETQYF
TGTGCCACCAGTGATACGCGACTAGCCCCCCAAGAGACCCAGTACTTC
>TRBV29-1|-|13|TRBD2|TRBJ2-3
CSVERGSADTQYF
TGCAGCGTTGAGCGGGGGAGTGCAGATACGCAGTATTTT
>TRBV7-8|-|15|TRBD1|TRBJ2-1
CASSVGRIGGGEQFF
TGTGCCAGCAGCGTAGGACGGATAGGGGGCGGTGAGCAGTTCTTC
>TRBV9|-|15|TRBD1|TRBJ1-6
CASSVGPGGNSPLHF
TGTGCCAGCAGCGTAGGTCCAGGGGGGAATTCACCCCTCCACTTT
>TRBV5-5|-|16|-|TRBJ2-3
CASSLGGLWSADTQYF
TGTGCCAGCAGCTTGGGGGGGCTCTGGAGTGCAGATACGCAGTATTTT
>TRBV18|-|15|-|TRBJ2-3
CASSPVRAFGDTQYF
TGTGCCAGCTCACCAGTGAGGGCTTTTGGGGATACGCAGTATTTT
>TRBV28|-|14|-|TRBJ2-7
CASRGAGFPYEQYF
TGTGCCAGCAGGGGGGCAGGGTTTCCCTACGAGCAGTACTTC
>TRBV9|-|12|-|TRBJ1-2
CASSVALYGYTF
TGTGCCAGCAGCGTAGCCCTCTATGGCTACACCTTC
>TRBV29-1|-|13|-|TRBJ1-1
CSADPTGNTEAFF
TGCAGCGCGGACCCGACAGGGAACACTGAAGCTTTCTTT
>TRBV4-1|-|13|TRBD1|TRBJ2-1
CASRRDRWNEQFF
TGCGCCAGCAGGAGGGACAGGTGGAATGAGCAGTTCTTC
>TRBV2|-|12|-|TRBJ2-3
CATTGTPDTQYF
TGTGCCACCACCGGGACACCCGATACGCAGTATTTT
>TRBV4-3|-|15|-|TRBJ2-7
CASSQDSRFAYEQYF
TGCGCCAGCAGCCAAGATTCCAGGTTCGCCTACGAGCAGTACTTC
>TRBV6-5|-|15|-|TRBJ2-4
CASSQQGGAKNIQYF
TGTGCCAGCAGCCAACAGGGGGGGGCCAAAAACATTCAGTACTTC
>TRBV18|-|14|-|TRBJ2-1
CASSPPAPADEQFF
TGTGCCAGCTCACCCCCCGCCCCTGCGGATGAGCAGTTCTTC
>TRBV27|few|16|TRBD1|TRBJ2-2
CASSFTGTGGAGELFF
TGTGCCAGCAGTTTCACTGGGACAGGGGGCGCCGGGGAGCTGTTTTTT
>TRBV30|once|17|TRBD1|TRBJ1-3
CAPRGTGGWSSGNTIYF
TGTGCCCCCCGGGGGACAGGGGGTTGGAGCTCTGGAAACACCATATATTTT
>TRBV5-6|-|15|-|TRBJ2-2
CASSLSGINTGELFF
TGTGCCAGCAGCTTGTCGGGGATCAACACCGGGGAGCTGTTTTTT
>TRBV24-1|-|14|-|TRBJ2-5
CATSPGGMKETQYF
TGTGCCACCAGTCCGGGGGGCATGAAAGAGACCCAGTACTTC
>TRBV3-1/TRBV3-2|-|15|TRBD2|TRBJ2-6
CASRGGDFGANVLTF
TGTGCCAGCAGGGGAGGGGATTTCGGGGCCAACGTCCTGACTTTC
>TRBV7-9|-|13|-|TRBJ1-1
CASSETGNTEAFF
TGTGCCAGCAGCGAGACAGGGAACACTGAAGCTTTCTTT
>TRBV5-8|-|18|-|TRBJ2-6
CASSLVGGPPSGANVLTF
TGTGCCAGCAGCTTGGTGGGGGGGCCGCCCTCTGGGGCCAACGTCCTGACTTTC
>TRBV6-5|-|15|TRBD1|TRBJ2-7
CASSPRTGGPYEQYF
TGTGCCAGCAGTCCCAGGACAGGTGGCCCCTACGAGCAGTACTTC
>TRBV18|-|14|TRBD2|TRBJ2-7
CASSRVSGIYEQYF
TGTGCCAGCTCACGGGTTAGCGGGATCTACGAGCAGTACTTC